These 25 T cell receptor beta chains came from one sample sequenced in a study of cytomegalovirus exposure and HLA in healthy donors. This PCR relied on a set of 60 Vbeta primers and 13 Jbeta primers. The table came from immunoSEQ multiplex PCR; TCRdb's copy has only in-frame clones and leaves some out. The top ten hold 1.5% of the sample, which has more than 150,000 clones, around 74% seen once. The sequencing sample was made of PBMCs. The receptor set was obtained from a girl aged 10-17 years in good health and CMV-seropositive.

This rearrangement joins TRBV18 to TRBJ1-3; D gene ambiguous. Trimming pared 2 bases from V and 0 bases from J, leaving 11 bases between. Germline loops: CDR1 KGHSH, CDR2 LQKENI. The CDR3 has 16 residues. The CDR3 loop reads CASSPEGLASGNTIYF. The CDR3 nucleotides read TGTGCCAGCTCACCAGAAGGCCTAGCCTCTGGAAACACCATATATTTT.

This rearrangement joins TRBV4-3 to TRBJ1-2, with 11 positions matching TRBD1. From germline, CDR1 is LGHNA and CDR2 YSLEER. The CDR3 has 15 amino acids. J gave up 6 bases and V 0 bases, and 3 bases lay outside the gene matches. The CDR3 here is CASSQDSGQGDGYTF. The CDR3, as DNA: TGCGCCAGCAGCCAAGACTCGGGACAGGGGGATGGCTACACCTTC.

The chain combines TRBV5-4 with TRBJ2-7; possible D gene TRBD2, 5 bases. CDR3 length equals 13 residues. The V gene lost 6 bases and the J gene lost 0 bases, with 10 bases spanning the gap. Germline V gene lookup returns CDR1 SGHNT and CDR2 YYREEE (reference sequence). The CDR3 DNA is TGTGCCAGCACTGAGGACTTCTCCTACGAGCAGTACTTC. Amino acid sequence: CASTEDFSYEQYF. The variable domain in full, completed from reference TRBV5-4 and TRBJ2-7, reads ETGVTQSPTHLIKTRGQQVTLRCSSQSGHNTVSWYQQALGQGPQFIFQYYREEENGRGNFPPRFSGLQFPNYSSELNVNALELDDSALYLCASTEDFSYEQYFGPGTRLTVT.

This clone was observed once. The chain uses TRBV4-3 and TRBJ2-7; D not resolved. Looked up from germline, CDR1 is LGHNA and CDR2 is YSLEER. The CDR3 spans 12 residues. V was trimmed by 0 bases and J by 4 bases, leaving 4 bases between them. The CDR3 bases are TGCGCCAGCAGCCAAGACGGGTACGAGCAGTACTTC. This gives the protein CASSQDGYEQYF.

The chain recombines TRBV7-9 with TRBJ2-7, with a weak D call TRBD2 (7 bases). The CDR3 loop spans 14 amino acids. Germline lookup yields CDR1 SEHNR and CDR2 FQNEAQ (reference sequence). V lost 3 bases, J lost 2 bases, and 11 bases lay in between. CDR3 DNA sequence: TGTGCCAGCAGCTTCCTAGGGGGGGCCTACGAGCAGTACTTC. This encodes CASSFLGGAYEQYF.

The chain uses TRBV4-1 and TRBJ1-3, with 7 bases aligning to TRBD1. The CDR3 has 17 residues. The ends lost 0 bases at V and 2 bases at J; junction bases unmatched: 7. CDR1 is MGHRA and CDR2 is YSYEKL in the germline V gene. This CDR3 is CASSQEGLGQTGNTIYF. The CDR3 DNA reads TGCGCCAGCAGCCAAGAGGGGCTGGGACAGACTGGAAACACCATATATTTT.

This clone was picked up a small number of times. The rearrangement links TRBV6-5 to TRBJ2-5; 7 bases match TRBD2. The CDR3 contains 14 residues. Trimming took 6 bases from V and 0 from J; bases not matched to a gene: 4. CDR1 MNHEY and CDR2 SVGAGI come from the germline V gene. The CDR3 DNA reads as TGTGCCAGCAGCGGCGGGGGAGACCAAGAGACCCAGTACTTC. Translating it yields CASSGGGDQETQYF.

This clone was seen more than once but under ten times. The chain carries TRBV7-9 and TRBJ2-7; 13 positions agree with TRBD2. V was clipped by 5 bases and J by 3 bases; unmatched bases: 10. The CDR3 is made up of 17 amino acids. Germline V gene data show CDR1 as SEHNR and CDR2 as FQNEAQ (reference sequence). CDR3 region: CASSLPPTSGGLYEQYF. The CDR3 DNA reads TGTGCCAGCAGCCTGCCCCCGACTAGCGGGGGGCTCTACGAGCAGTACTTC.

The V and J genes are TRBV5-6 and TRBJ2-4; TRBD1 matches 7 bases. The CDR3 spans 15 residues. Germline assignment: CDR1 SGHDT and CDR2 YYEEEE. The trim removed 2 bases at V and 1 base at J, leaving 3 bases unmatched. CDR3 sequence reads: CASSLADRAKNIQYF. In DNA, the CDR3 is TGTGCCAGCAGCTTAGCGGACAGGGCCAAAAACATTCAGTACTTC. The entire variable domain, with the rest obtained from reference TRBV5-6 and TRBJ2-4, is as follows: DAGVTQSPTHLIKTRGQQVTLRCSPKSGHDTVSWYQQALGQGPQFIFQYYEEEERQRGNFPDRFSGHQFPNYSSELNVNALLLGDSALYLCASSLADRAKNIQYFGAGTRLSVL.

This clone was seen a handful of times. The V call is TRBV4-3, the J call TRBJ2-1, with TRBD2 identical over 8 bases. The CDR3 covers 15 residues. Trimming removed 3 bases from V and 0 bases from J; junction bases left unmatched: 1. The germline CDR1 and CDR2 sequences are LGHNA and YSLEER. The DNA for the CDR3 is TGCGCCAGCAGCCACAGCGGGAGCTCCTACAATGAGCAGTTCTTC. Amino acids: CASSHSGSSYNEQFF.

This rearrangement joins TRBV6-1 to TRBJ1-4; D gene uncertain. This CDR3 comprises 15 residues. V lost 4 bases, J lost 2 bases, and 11 bases lay in between. Germline V gene lookup returns CDR1 MNHNS and CDR2 SASEGT. The CDR3 loop is CASSGGRYTNEKLFF. CDR3 DNA: TGTGCCAGCAGTGGAGGAAGGTACACTAATGAAAAACTGTTTTTT.

The chain joins TRBV27 to TRBJ2-7, with 7 bases that match TRBD1. Germline CDR1 reads MNHEY; CDR2 reads SMNVEV (reference sequence). With 6 bases clipped from V and 0 bases from J, the junction kept 5 bases outside the gene matches. This CDR3 region has 14 residues. CDR3 nucleotide sequence: TGTGCCAGCAGGGGGACAGTACTCTCCTACGAGCAGTACTTC. Translated, it gives CASRGTVLSYEQYF.

This chain uses TRBV7-2 with TRBJ1-2; the D gene is possibly TRBD1 (6 bases). V was shortened by 5 bases and J by 1 base, with 17 bases between the two germline ends. Germline loops: CDR1 SGHTA, CDR2 FQGNSA. The CDR3 totals 16 residues. CDR3 loop: CASSPNPTGFNYGYTF. The CDR3 bases are TGTGCCAGCAGCCCGAACCCGACAGGTTTTAACTATGGCTACACCTTC. The full variable domain, its missing parts supplied by reference TRBV7-2 and TRBJ1-2, is GAGVSQSPSNKVTEKGKDVELRCDPISGHTALYWYRQSLGQGLEFLIYFQGNSAPDKSGLPSDRFSAERTGGSVSTLTIQRTQQEDSAVYLCASSPNPTGFNYGYTFGSGTRLTVV.

J is TRBJ2-7 and V is TRBV11-2; possible D gene TRBD1, 5 bases. This CDR3 is 17 amino acids long. The germline V gene encodes CDR1 SGHAT and CDR2 FQNNGV. Trimming stripped 1 base from V and 5 bases from J, with 21 bases between. The CDR3: CASSLVPNVDKVHEQYF. The CDR3, as DNA: TGTGCCAGCAGCTTAGTCCCTAACGTGGACAAGGTCCACGAGCAGTACTTC.

This sequence joins TRBV7-2 and TRBJ2-3, with no clear D. Germline V lookup: CDR1 SGHTA, CDR2 FQGNSA. V was clipped by 1 base and J by 0 bases, with 11 bases between them. This CDR3 has 16 residues. The CDR3 region is CASSLVAGASTDTQYF. The DNA of the CDR3 is TGTGCCAGCAGCTTAGTGGCCGGAGCTAGCACAGATACGCAGTATTTT.

The chain is built from TRBV7-2 and TRBJ2-3; possible D gene TRBD2, 6 bases. In germline, CDR1 is SGHTA, CDR2 FQGNSA. The CDR3 loop spans 15 amino acids. Trimming took off 5 bases at V and 0 bases at J, with 12 bases between the two ends. CDR3 DNA: TGTGCCAGCAGCACCCCTGGGAGGAGCACAGATACGCAGTATTTT. Encoded protein: CASSTPGRSTDTQYF.

The chain employs TRBV25-1 and TRBJ2-3; D is possibly TRBD2 (6 bases). The CDR3 spans 16 residues. The germline V and J ends were trimmed by 1 base and 0 bases, with 11 bases remaining between them. The V gene's germline CDR1 is MGHDK and CDR2 SYGVNS. The CDR3 region has the DNA TGTGCCAGCAGTGAATTCGAGGGGAGGAGCACAGATACGCAGTATTTT. This gives the protein CASSEFEGRSTDTQYF. The variable domain in full, with the rest retrieved from reference TRBV25-1 and TRBJ2-3, is EADIYQTPRYLVIGTGKKITLECSQTMGHDKMYWYQQDPGMELHLIHYSYGVNSTEKGDLSSESTVSRIRTEHFPLTLESARPSHTSQYLCASSEFEGRSTDTQYFGPGTRLTVL.

This clone has just one count. The V and J genes are TRBV6-5 and TRBJ1-3; D remains ambiguous. Germline V gene lookup returns CDR1 MNHEY and CDR2 SVGAGI. Between the trimmed V and J ends, which lost 5 bases and 4 bases, there was a span of 12 bases. The CDR3 contains 14 residues. The CDR3 reads CASSRGGYGNTIYF. In nucleotides, the CDR3 is TGTGCCAGCAGTCGAGGTGGTTACGGAAACACCATATATTTT.

V is TRBV7-2 and J is TRBJ2-1; 11 bases agree with TRBD2. Trimming removed 1 base from V and 8 bases from J; junction bases left unmatched: 7. Germline V gene lookup returns CDR1 SGHTA and CDR2 FQGNSA. The CDR3 is 16 residues long. For the CDR3, the DNA is TGTGCCAGCAGCTTAGTTCTAGCGGGGGGCGGTTATGAGCAGTTCTTC. This codes for CASSLVLAGGGYEQFF.

This chain links TRBV7-8 with TRBJ2-5; 7 nucleotides match TRBD1. The germline V gene encodes CDR1 SGHVS and CDR2 FQNEAQ. CDR3 length: 15 residues. The trim removed 5 bases at V and 2 bases at J, leaving 8 bases unmatched. As DNA, the CDR3 is TGTGCCAGCAGCCTGGGGACAGTGAGGCAAGAGACCCAGTACTTC. Its protein product is CASSLGTVRQETQYF.

Details on this clone: Germline and junction disagree at one end, which may indicate a read error. The chain combines TRBV7-7 with TRBJ2-1, with D perhaps matching TRBD2 (6 bases). The CDR3 runs to 12 residues. Per germline, CDR1 SSHAT and CDR2 FNYEAQ (reference sequence). CDR3 in DNA: TGTGCCAGCAGCTTGGGGGGTGGTCCACCCCTCTTC. Its translation: CASSLGGGPPLF.

V gene TRBV19 combines with J gene TRBJ1-2, with a tentative D call TRBD1 (5 bases). The CDR3 has 15 amino acids. Trimming removed 0 bases from V and 4 bases from J, with 12 bases in between. Per germline, CDR1 LNHDA and CDR2 SQIVND (reference sequence). CDR3 DNA sequence: TGTGCCAGTAGTATAGACGGCAGGGAGGCCTATGGCTACACCTTC. Translation: CASSIDGREAYGYTF.

The V call is TRBV12-5, the J call TRBJ1-2; D possibly corresponds to TRBD1 (5 bases). Looked up from germline, CDR1 is LGHNT and CDR2 is FRNRAP. The CDR3 is made up of 13 amino acids. Trimming shortened V by 0 bases and J by 4 bases, and 6 bases separated the two germline ends. In DNA form, the CDR3 reads TGTGCTAGTGGTTTGGTGGGGGGCTATGGCTACACCTTC. It translates to CASGLVGGYGYTF.

The rearrangement joins TRBV5-6 to TRBJ2-5, with 9 positions matching TRBD1. V shed 4 bases and J 3 bases; nucleotides not matched to a gene: 7. CDR3 length equals 15 residues. Germline values: CDR1 SGHDT, CDR2 YYEEEE. CDR3 amino acids: CASSLPGTGKETQYF. CDR3 sequence (DNA): TGTGCCAGCAGCCTGCCAGGGACAGGGAAAGAGACCCAGTACTTC.

The chain recombines TRBV7-2 with TRBJ2-7; TRBD1 matches at 7 bases. The CDR3 loop spans 16 amino acids. The germline gives CDR1 SGHTA, CDR2 FQGNSA. Unmatched junction bases numbered 14, after V lost 4 bases and J lost 5 bases. Written as DNA, the CDR3 is TGTGCCAGCAGCTCCATGCCTCAGATAGGGGGCAACGAGCAGTACTTC. Protein product: CASSSMPQIGGNEQYF.